The 4 T cell receptor beta chains presented below share a single source sample, sequenced in a study of T-cell memory formation after mild COVID-19. TCRdb reprocessed the 5' RACE reads via MiXCR and lists one record per CDR3 protein. This sample has 300,000 to 400,000 distinct CDR3 sequences, with 25% to 30% found just once. The sequencing input was PBMCs or a T cell subset sorted from them (not recorded which). The receptors were gathered from an adult woman who had mild COVID-19 (a few samples of this study predate the infection). Cell type and time point are not known.

CDR3 DNA sequence: TGTGCCAGCAGCTACGGGGGGACGAACACCGGGGAGCTGTTTTTT. It encodes CASSYGGTNTGELFF. The gene calls are TRBV7-8 and TRBJ2-2; 7 nucleotides match TRBD2. The CDR3 contains 15 residues. Per the germline V gene, CDR1 is SGHVS and CDR2 is FQNEAQ. V shed 4 bases and J 0 bases; nucleotides not matched to a gene: 2.

The chain joins TRBV2 to TRBJ1-3, with D unresolved. The CDR3 is 12 residues long. Germline CDR1 and CDR2: SNHLY and FYNNEI. The V end lost 6 bases, the J end lost 1 base, and 4 bases lay between the germline ends. For the CDR3, the DNA is TGTGCCAGCAGGGAATCTGGAAACACCATATATTTT. This gives the protein CASRESGNTIYF. The variable domain in full, with the rest retrieved from reference TRBV2 and TRBJ1-3, is EPEVTQTPSHQVTQMGQEVILRCVPISNHLYFYWYRQILGQKVEFLVSFYNNEISEKSEIFDDQFSVERPDGSNFTLKIRSTKLEDSAMYFCASRESGNTIYFGEGSWLTVV.

This clonotype was seen only a few times. The gene calls are TRBV5-1 and TRBJ1-1; D unclear. The ends were cut back, 0 bases at V and 1 base at J, with 7 bases in the middle. Germline values: CDR1 SGHRS, CDR2 YFSETQ. CDR3 length: 14 residues. The CDR3 protein is CASSLAAANTEAFF. The CDR3 nucleotides are TGCGCCAGCAGCTTGGCCGCAGCGAACACTGAAGCTTTCTTT.

The chain uses TRBV4-1 and TRBJ1-2, with TRBD1 matching 10 bases. The CDR3 runs to 15 residues. V was pared by 0 bases and J by 8 bases, with 6 bases of the junction left unmatched. Germline V gene sequence: CDR1 MGHRA, CDR2 YSYEKL. The chain's CDR3 is CASSQDIGTGEGYTF. CDR3 coding DNA: TGCGCCAGCAGCCAAGATATCGGGACAGGGGAAGGCTACACCTTC.